This passage covers 32 T cell receptor beta chains from one sample sequenced in a study of blood T cell repertoires in COVID-19 (dated by TCRdb to about 2020). Libraries were made using the immunoSEQ multiplex PCR assay. Entries here come from immuneACCESS through TCRdb and include only in-frame sequences with V and J called. Some clones fail to appear in such tables; in the studies checked, an unresolved V gene covers under half of the shortfall, and the cause of the remainder is unknown. For this sample there are approximately 190,000 clones; roughly 84% appear just once. 15% to 20% of the sample belongs to the ten largest clones. Sequenced sample: peripheral blood. These receptors originate from a human donor in a cohort sampled during active COVID-19.

This rearrangement joins TRBV7-9 to TRBJ2-3; D is ambiguous. Per germline, CDR1 SEHNR and CDR2 FQNEAQ (reference sequence). The CDR3 length is 15 residues. Trimming cost V 2 bases and J 6 bases, with 15 bases left between them. CDR3 bases: TGTGCCAGCAGCTTACCCGCCCCAGGCGCTGATACGCAGTATTTT. It encodes CASSLPAPGADTQYF.

The V call is TRBV27, the J call TRBJ2-3; tentatively, D is TRBD2 (5 bases). Germline CDR1 reads MNHEY; CDR2 reads SMNVEV (reference sequence). The CDR3 consists of 16 residues. The V and J ends lost 6 bases and 4 bases respectively, with 20 bases between them. As DNA, the CDR3 is TGTGCCAGCAGGGGGTCAGCGGAGCGCTCGCCAGATACGCAGTATTTT. Amino acid sequence: CASRGSAERSPDTQYF.

This sequence joins TRBV7-3 and TRBJ1-3, with 8 bases fitting TRBD1. The V and J ends lost 4 bases and 2 bases, in that order; junction bases with no gene match: 1. The CDR3 consists of 14 residues. Germline V gene sequence: CDR1 SGHTA, CDR2 FQGTGA. The CDR3 is CASSSTGAGNTIYF. The DNA of the CDR3 is TGTGCCAGCAGCTCGACAGGGGCTGGAAACACCATATATTTT.

J is TRBJ2-7 and V is TRBV5-5, with D possibly matching TRBD2 (6 bases). Per germline, CDR1 SGHKS and CDR2 YYEKEE (reference sequence). This CDR3 region has 16 residues. V dropped 0 bases and J dropped 4 bases, with 17 bases sitting between them. The CDR3 DNA reads TGTGCCAGCAGCTTGGTTAGTGGACTAAACGGTTACGAGCAGTACTTC. Its protein is CASSLVSGLNGYEQYF.

This rearrangement joins TRBV2 to TRBJ2-2; possible D gene TRBD1, 8 bases. From germline, CDR1 is SNHLY and CDR2 FYNNEI. Deletions cut 8 bases from V and 5 bases from J, with 15 bases between. The CDR3 sequence is 14 residues long. The CDR3 reads CASGGDRSTGELFF. CDR3 coding DNA: TGTGCCAGCGGGGGGGACAGGTCAACCGGGGAGCTGTTTTTT. Supplemented by reference TRBV2 and TRBJ2-2, the full variable domain reads EPEVTQTPSHQVTQMGQEVILRCVPISNHLYFYWYRQILGQKVEFLVSFYNNEISEKSEIFDDQFSVERPDGSNFTLKIRSTKLEDSAMYFCASGGDRSTGELFFGEGSRLTVL.

The rearrangement uses TRBV18 and TRBJ2-1; TRBD1 agrees at 9 bases. The CDR3 is made up of 14 amino acids. The V gene's germline CDR1 is KGHSH and CDR2 LQKENI. V lost 6 bases and J lost 7; bases outside the gene matches: 7. This CDR3 is CASSYRGQGNEQFF. The DNA for the CDR3 is TGTGCCAGCTCTTACAGGGGGCAGGGGAATGAGCAGTTCTTC.

V gene TRBV18 combines with J gene TRBJ2-5, with 7 bases lining up with TRBD2. The CDR3 spans 15 residues. Germline assignment: CDR1 KGHSH and CDR2 LQKENI. Trimming removed 3 bases from V and 5 bases from J; junction bases left unmatched: 9. CDR3 sequence: CASSPGGTAWETQYF. CDR3 DNA: TGTGCCAGCTCACCCGGGGGGACGGCGTGGGAGACCCAGTACTTC. Together with reference TRBV18 and TRBJ2-5, the CDR3 gives the full variable domain: NAGVMQNPRHLVRRRGQEARLRCSPMKGHSHVYWYRQLPEEGLKFMVYLQKENIIDESGMPKERFSAEFPKEGPSILRIQQVVRGDSAAYFCASSPGGTAWETQYFGPGTRLLVL.

The chain employs TRBV2 and TRBJ1-5, with 7 bases matching TRBD1. V was pared by 5 bases and J by 4 bases, with 5 bases of the junction left unmatched. The germline V gene has CDR1 SNHLY and CDR2 FYNNEI. The CDR3 is 14 amino acids. CDR3 sequence reads: CASSRDSRNQPQHF. The CDR3 DNA reads as TGTGCCAGCAGTAGGGACAGCCGGAATCAGCCCCAGCATTTT.

The J gene is TRBJ2-7, the V gene TRBV10-3; tentatively, D is TRBD2 (7 bases). This CDR3 is built from 14 residues. From germline, CDR1 is ENHRY and CDR2 SYGVKD. The V gene lost 10 bases and the J gene lost 3 bases, with 19 bases spanning the gap. As DNA, the CDR3 is TGTGCCACAAAAGGAGGGGGGGGGAACTACGAGCAGTACTTC. Protein product: CATKGGGGNYEQYF.

This clone has just one count. The chain couples TRBV5-1 to TRBJ2-4; 8 nucleotides agree with TRBD2. Trimming removed 0 bases from V and 1 base from J; junction bases left unmatched: 9. The CDR3 loop spans 18 amino acids. Germline lookup yields CDR1 SGHRS and CDR2 YFSETQ. The CDR3 loop reads CASSLAGGFEGAKNIQYF. The CDR3 DNA is TGCGCCAGCAGCTTGGCGGGAGGGTTTGAGGGGGCCAAAAACATTCAGTACTTC.

The chain uses TRBV7-8 and TRBJ2-1; TRBD2 agrees at 9 bases. The CDR3 sequence is 15 residues long. Unmatched junction bases numbered 9, after V lost 2 bases and J lost 10 bases. CDR1 is SGHVS and CDR2 is FQNEAQ in the germline V gene. CDR3 sequence: CASSLNPGLAGEQFF. CDR3 nucleotides: TGTGCCAGCAGCTTAAACCCGGGACTAGCAGGGGAGCAGTTCTTC.

The genes are TRBV6-5 and TRBJ2-1, with a tentative D call TRBD2 (5 bases). CDR1 and CDR2 from the germline V gene are MNHEY and SVGAGI. With 0 bases removed from V and 7 bases from J, the gap between germline ends came to 10 bases. CDR3 size: 14 residues. The DNA for the CDR3 is TGTGCCAGCAGTTACTCGGGCTGGAGGAATGAGCAGTTCTTC. It yields the protein CASSYSGWRNEQFF.

The chain uses TRBV28 and TRBJ1-5; D ambiguous. Deletions cut 6 bases from V and 0 bases from J, with 15 bases between. The CDR3 totals 16 residues. Germline CDR1 is MDHEN and CDR2 is SYDVKM. This CDR3 reads CASSPGSHYSNQPQHF. The DNA for the CDR3 is TGTGCCAGCAGCCCCGGCAGCCACTATAGCAATCAGCCCCAGCATTTT. Combining the CDR3 with reference TRBV28 and TRBJ1-5 gives the whole variable domain DVKVTQSSRYLVKRTGEKVFLECVQDMDHENMFWYRQDPGLGLRLIYFSYDVKMKEKGDIPEGYSVSREKKERFSLILESASTNQTSMYLCASSPGSHYSNQPQHFGDGTRLSIL.

This clone was counted once. V and J are TRBV6-2 or TRBV6-3 and TRBJ2-7; D is perhaps TRBD2 (5 bases). The CDR3 is 15 amino acids. Germline-derived CDR1 and CDR2 are MNHEY and SVGEGT. Trimming took 2 bases from V and 6 from J, leaving 17 bases between them. CDR3 region: CASSYLDSGKSEQYF. The CDR3 coding sequence is TGTGCCAGCAGTTACCTCGATTCGGGGAAAAGCGAGCAGTACTTC.

This chain joins TRBV2 and TRBJ2-7; 7 bases match TRBD1. CDR1 is SNHLY and CDR2 is FYNNEI in the germline V gene. CDR3 size: 16 residues. J was trimmed by 3 bases and V by 4 bases; bases with no gene match: 12. DNA of the CDR3: TGTGCCAGCAGTGGTCTCTCCGGGACAGCCCACTACGAGCAGTACTTC. Its protein product is CASSGLSGTAHYEQYF. The full variable domain, its missing parts supplied by reference TRBV2 and TRBJ2-7, is EPEVTQTPSHQVTQMGQEVILRCVPISNHLYFYWYRQILGQKVEFLVSFYNNEISEKSEIFDDQFSVERPDGSNFTLKIRSTKLEDSAMYFCASSGLSGTAHYEQYFGPGTRLTVT.

The genes are TRBV27 and TRBJ1-5; possible D gene TRBD1, 5 bases. This CDR3 spans 14 amino acids. Germline CDR1 is MNHEY and CDR2 is SMNVEV (reference sequence). V gave up 6 bases and J gave up 0 bases, with 9 bases separating them. CDR3 DNA sequence: TGTGCCAGCAGCCGACAGTATAGCAATCAGCCCCAGCATTTT. It codes for CASSRQYSNQPQHF.

The chain combines TRBV7-9 with TRBJ2-7; TRBD2 matches at 10 bases. The germline V gene encodes CDR1 SEHNR and CDR2 FQNEAQ (reference sequence). This CDR3 is built from 16 residues. The V and J ends lost 5 bases and 3 bases, in that order; junction bases with no gene match: 10. DNA of the CDR3: TGTGCCAGCAGCACAGCCGGGACTAGCGTCGGCTACGAGCAGTACTTC. Its protein is CASSTAGTSVGYEQYF. Filled out from reference TRBV7-9 and TRBJ2-7, the complete variable domain reads DTGVSQNPRHKITKRGQNVTFRCDPISEHNRLYWYRQTLGQGPEFLTYFQNEAQLEKSRLLSDRFSAERPKGSFSTLEIQRTEQGDSAMYLCASSTAGTSVGYEQYFGPGTRLTVT.

The chain links TRBV7-2 to TRBJ2-7; 7 nucleotides align to TRBD2. V was clipped by 3 bases and J by 5 bases; unmatched bases: 7. The CDR3 runs 14 residues. Per the germline V gene, CDR1 is SGHTA and CDR2 is FQGNSA. The CDR3 reads CASSLGGVFHEQYF. The CDR3 nucleotides read TGTGCCAGCAGCTTGGGAGGGGTTTTCCACGAGCAGTACTTC.

The J gene is TRBJ2-5, the V gene TRBV7-8, with 7 nucleotides matching TRBD2. V dropped 5 bases and J dropped 4; count of bases not matched to a gene: 7. The length of the CDR3 is 14 residues. Looked up from germline, CDR1 is SGHVS and CDR2 is FQNEAQ. The CDR3 nucleotides read TGTGCCAGCAGCCGGGCCAGCGGGGTAGAGACCCAGTACTTC. Its protein is CASSRASGVETQYF.

The chain combines TRBV28 with TRBJ1-5; D possibly corresponds to TRBD1 (6 bases). The V and J ends lost 7 bases and 3 bases respectively, with 10 bases between them. The CDR3 is 13 amino acids. The germline V gene encodes CDR1 MDHEN and CDR2 SYDVKM. In nucleotides, the CDR3 is TGTGCCAGCATTGGGACAAACAATCAGCCCCAGCATTTT. Translated: CASIGTNNQPQHF.

The chain couples TRBV11-2 to TRBJ1-2, with 12 bases matching TRBD1. Germline-derived CDR1 and CDR2 are SGHAT and FQNNGV. There are 20 residues in the CDR3. The V gene end was trimmed by 0 bases and the J gene end by 8 bases; junction bases not matched to a gene: 19. In nucleotides, the CDR3 is TGTGCCAGCAGCTTAGAAGGATTTTTGGGACAGGGGGCGCCCAGGGGCGGCTACACCTTC. Encoded protein: CASSLEGFLGQGAPRGGYTF.

Comments on this clone: Germline is not matched at one junction end, which may reflect a read error. The V gene is TRBV3-1 (or the pseudogene TRBV3-2), the J gene TRBJ1-2; D is unclear. CDR3 size: 16 residues. CDR1 is LGHDT, CDR2 YNNKEL, per germline (reference sequence). The CDR3 here is CASSQAPDVSLLRSAF. The CDR3 region has the DNA TGTGCCAGCAGCCAAGCACCCGATGTGAGTTTGTTACGCTCGGCCTTC.

The rearrangement links TRBV7-9 to TRBJ2-1; 7 nucleotides line up with TRBD2. The CDR3 extends over 13 amino acids. CDR1 and CDR2 (germline): SEHNR, FQNEAQ (reference sequence). The V and J ends lost 4 bases and 12 bases, in that order; junction bases with no gene match: 9. CDR3 DNA sequence: TGTGCCAGCAGCTCTGCGGGGGATCGCGGGCAGTTCTTC. It codes for CASSSAGDRGQFF. The full variable domain, its missing parts supplied by reference TRBV7-9 and TRBJ2-1, is DTGVSQNPRHKITKRGQNVTFRCDPISEHNRLYWYRQTLGQGPEFLTYFQNEAQLEKSRLLSDRFSAERPKGSFSTLEIQRTEQGDSAMYLCASSSAGDRGQFFGPGTRLTVL.

This clone was recorded only once. Additional DNA sequences in this sample encode the identical CDR3. This CDR3 reads CASSPIGDNQPQHF. The CDR3 region has the DNA TGTGCCAGCTCACCAATCGGGGACAATCAGCCCCAGCATTTT. The rearrangement joins TRBV18 to TRBJ1-5; D not resolved. The CDR3 contains 14 residues. Trimming pared 2 bases from V and 3 bases from J, leaving 8 bases between. Germline lookup yields CDR1 KGHSH and CDR2 LQKENI.

This clone has a single count. V usage is TRBV3-1 (or the pseudogene TRBV3-2) and J usage is TRBJ2-3, with 10 bases matching TRBD2. CDR3 length: 15 amino acids. From germline, CDR1 is LGHDT and CDR2 YNNKEL (reference sequence). Trimming removed 4 bases from V and 10 bases from J; junction bases left unmatched: 11. CDR3 in amino acids: CASSPPSGGPEAQYF. CDR3 nucleotide sequence: TGTGCCAGCAGCCCCCCTAGCGGGGGTCCAGAGGCGCAGTATTTT.

This clone came up once. The CDR3 DNA sequence: TGTGCTAGTGGCCGTTGGGCAGGGGGCAATCAGCCCCAGCATTTT. Its protein is CASGRWAGGNQPQHF. The J gene is TRBJ1-5, the V gene TRBV12-5, with D perhaps TRBD1 (6 bases). The CDR3 is 15 residues long. Trimming left V 6 bases short and J 2 bases short, with 14 bases between. Germline-derived CDR1 and CDR2 are LGHNT and FRNRAP.

The chain uses TRBV6-5 and TRBJ2-4; 12 bases map to TRBD2. The CDR3 extends over 14 amino acids. The germline V gene has CDR1 MNHEY and CDR2 SVGAGI. The junction had 1 base not matched to a gene; V was cut back by 6 bases and J by 4 bases. CDR3 DNA sequence: TGTGCCAGCAGGCTAGCGGGGGGGAAAAACATTCAGTACTTC. It is translated as CASRLAGGKNIQYF.

The J gene is TRBJ2-2, the V gene TRBV7-9, with a tentative D call TRBD1 (5 bases). The CDR3 length is 14 residues. CDR1 is SEHNR, CDR2 FQNEAQ, per germline (reference sequence). The CDR3 spells CVASRAANTGELFF. The CDR3 DNA follows: TGTGTCGCCAGCAGGGCCGCGAACACCGGGGAGCTGTTTTTT.

The rearrangement links TRBV2 to TRBJ1-5, with D possibly being TRBD1 (6 bases). The V and J ends lost 7 bases and 6 bases respectively, with 16 bases between them. CDR3 length: 14 residues. CDR1 and CDR2 (germline): SNHLY, FYNNEI. The DNA for the CDR3 is TGTGCCAGCAAGGGGGGGGTGGAGAGTCAGCCCCAGCATTTT. It specifies CASKGGVESQPQHF.

This clone was seen at least ten times. The J gene is TRBJ1-2, the V gene TRBV7-9, with D tentatively TRBD1 (6 bases). Germline values: CDR1 SEHNR, CDR2 FQNEAQ (reference sequence). This CDR3 region has 13 residues. V was shortened by 1 base and J by 5 bases, with 8 bases between the two germline ends. The CDR3 nucleotides read TGTGCCAGCAGCTTAGACAGGGTTTATGGCTACACCTTC. Protein: CASSLDRVYGYTF. Full variable domain (rest looked up from reference TRBV7-9 and TRBJ1-2): DTGVSQNPRHKITKRGQNVTFRCDPISEHNRLYWYRQTLGQGPEFLTYFQNEAQLEKSRLLSDRFSAERPKGSFSTLEIQRTEQGDSAMYLCASSLDRVYGYTFGSGTRLTVV.

The chain uses TRBV2 and TRBJ2-3; possible D gene TRBD1, 5 bases. Germline V gene data show CDR1 as SNHLY and CDR2 as FYNNEI. V lost 4 bases and J lost 2, with 10 bases in between. This CDR3 has 14 amino acids. DNA for the CDR3: TGTGCCAGCAGTGGACAGCTTACCACAGATACGCAGTATTTT. This encodes CASSGQLTTDTQYF.

This chain connects TRBV5-6 to TRBJ2-3, with D perhaps TRBD2 (5 bases). V lost 4 bases and J 2 bases, leaving 17 bases between the germline ends. Germline V lookup: CDR1 SGHDT, CDR2 YYEEEE. This CDR3 is 16 amino acids long. CDR3 nucleotide sequence: TGTGCCAGCAGCCAAATCCGGGGTCCGTACACAGATACGCAGTATTTT. Translating gives CASSQIRGPYTDTQYF.